One TCR beta chain is described in this entry. This specimen comes from a study of blood T cell repertoires in COVID-19. Across the whole study: From the United States, Italy and Spain came samples of acute and convalescent COVID-19. T cells, B-cell-depleted T cells, or PBMCs provided the cDNA or gDNA that served as material.

Authors' methods: Amplifying reference gene primers gave estimates of nucleated cell counts. Generated by immunoSEQ multiplex PCR, the TCRdb table keeps only in-frame clones and is missing some. The V and J calls and clone size are taken from that table; D and trimming were inferred from the DNA. The table has about 250,000 clones, roughly four fifths seen once. The length of the CDR3 is 17 residues. V shed 2 bases and J 3 bases; nucleotides not matched to a gene: 8. Germline values: CDR1 SGHRS, CDR2 YFSETQ. This clonotype was obtained from a man older than 75 with acute or convalescent COVID-19. The chain combines TRBV5-1 with TRBJ1-4; 9 bases match TRBD1. The sequenced sample consisted of peripheral blood. This CDR3 reads CASSFGQGKTANEKLFF. The CDR3 DNA sequence: TGCGCCAGCAGCTTCGGACAGGGGAAAACAGCTAATGAAAAACTGTTTTTT.